A single TCR beta chain is shown here with its context. What it recognizes is unknown. Beta-chain TCR CDR3 regions were amplified from RNA transcripts. After a first-round RT-PCR with HTBI primers, a second-round multiplex PCR was run. TCRdb used MiXCR to reprocess the multiplex PCR reads, holding one entry per CDR3 protein. The sample records hundreds of thousands of distinct CDR3 sequences, over 40% being singletons. Germline loops: CDR1 SGHTA, CDR2 FQGNSA. This CDR3 contains 14 residues. The V gene lost 2 bases and the J gene lost 4 bases, with 9 bases spanning the gap. The record originates from a study of Graves' ophthalmopathy and Graves' hyperthyroidism. Across the whole study: Ahead of any treatment, peripheral blood was obtained at the initial diagnosis. Notes on the study in general: Blood also contained most of the expanded thyroid clonotypes above 0.001 frequency.

Establishment of the diagnosis relied upon clinical symptoms, serum thyroxine, TRAb, thyroid ultrasound and orbital computed tomography. The rearrangement uses TRBV7-2 and TRBJ1-3, with a weak D call TRBD1 (6 bases). The origin of this receptor is an adult man with Graves' ophthalmopathy. The sequenced sample was peripheral blood. In DNA, the CDR3 is TGTGCCAGCAGCTTAAACAGGGTGGGAAACACCATATATTTT. It specifies CASSLNRVGNTIYF.